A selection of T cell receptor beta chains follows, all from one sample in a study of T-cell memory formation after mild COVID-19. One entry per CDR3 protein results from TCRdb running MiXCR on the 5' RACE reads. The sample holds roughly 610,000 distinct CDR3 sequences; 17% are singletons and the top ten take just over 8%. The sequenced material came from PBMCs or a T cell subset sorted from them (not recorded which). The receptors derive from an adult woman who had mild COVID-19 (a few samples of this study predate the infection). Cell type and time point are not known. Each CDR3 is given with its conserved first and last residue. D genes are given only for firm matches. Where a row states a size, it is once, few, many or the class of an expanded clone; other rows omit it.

CDR3aa: CASSQPPSTSGATHVTSYEQYF; CDR3nt: TGCGCCAGCAGCCAACCCCCTTCGACTAGCGGGGCGACTCACGTCACCAGCTACGAGCAGTACTTC; d_gene: TRBD2; len: 22; j_gene: TRBJ2-7; abundance: many; v_gene: TRBV4-3
CDR3aa: CASAPQGTSTDTQYF; CDR3nt: TGCGCCAGCGCTCCACAGGGAACTTCCACAGATACGCAGTATTTT; d_gene: .; len: 15; j_gene: TRBJ2-3; abundance: many; v_gene: TRBV5-1
CDR3aa: CATSEQGDQPQHF; CDR3nt: TGTGCCACCTCGGAACAGGGGGATCAGCCCCAGCATTTT; d_gene: TRBD1; len: 13; j_gene: TRBJ1-5; abundance: .; v_gene: TRBV24-1
CDR3aa: CATGIGRMNTEAFF; CDR3nt: TGTGCCACTGGGATCGGGCGGATGAACACTGAAGCTTTCTTT; d_gene: .; len: 14; j_gene: TRBJ1-1; abundance: many; v_gene: TRBV12-3/TRBV12-4
CDR3aa: CASSILEVAGVLDTQYF; CDR3nt: TGCGCCAGCAGCATCCTCGAGGTAGCGGGAGTTTTAGATACGCAGTATTTT; d_gene: TRBD2; len: 17; j_gene: TRBJ2-3; abundance: .; v_gene: TRBV5-1
CDR3aa: CASSQDSTSGGSSYNEQFF; CDR3nt: TGCGCCAGCAGCCAAGATTCGACTAGCGGGGGGAGCTCCTACAATGAGCAGTTCTTC; d_gene: TRBD2; len: 19; j_gene: TRBJ2-1; abundance: .; v_gene: TRBV4-1
CDR3aa: CASSSAVNEQFF; CDR3nt: TGTGCCAGCAGTTCGGCGGTCAATGAGCAGTTCTTC; d_gene: .; len: 12; j_gene: TRBJ2-1; abundance: few; v_gene: TRBV2
CDR3aa: CASSSGRYNEQFF; CDR3nt: TGTGCCAGCAGCTCGGGACGATACAATGAGCAGTTCTTC; d_gene: .; len: 13; j_gene: TRBJ2-1; abundance: .; v_gene: TRBV7-9
CDR3aa: CASSSGRTTYNEQFF; CDR3nt: TGTGCCAGCAGCTCCGGACGGACCACGTACAATGAGCAGTTCTTC; d_gene: .; len: 15; j_gene: TRBJ2-1; abundance: few; v_gene: TRBV7-3
CDR3aa: CASSSGQTRVNYGYTF; CDR3nt: TGTGCCAGCAGCTCAGGACAGACGAGAGTTAACTATGGCTACACCTTC; d_gene: .; len: 16; j_gene: TRBJ1-2; abundance: few; v_gene: TRBV7-2
CDR3aa: CSVEEEVSNYGYTF; CDR3nt: TGCAGCGTTGAAGAAGAGGTCTCGAACTATGGCTACACCTTC; d_gene: .; len: 14; j_gene: TRBJ1-2; abundance: few; v_gene: TRBV29-1
CDR3aa: CASSPARTGWETQYF; CDR3nt: TGTGCCAGCAGCCCTGCCCGGACAGGGTGGGAGACCCAGTACTTC; d_gene: TRBD1; len: 15; j_gene: TRBJ2-5; abundance: .; v_gene: TRBV7-9
CDR3aa: CASSYSWRESYEQYF; CDR3nt: TGTGCCAGCAGTTACTCGTGGCGGGAATCCTACGAGCAGTACTTC; d_gene: .; len: 15; j_gene: TRBJ2-7; abundance: .; v_gene: TRBV6-5
CDR3aa: CASSLAGWETQYF; CDR3nt: TGTGCCAGCAGCTTAGCCGGATGGGAGACCCAGTACTTC; d_gene: .; len: 13; j_gene: TRBJ2-5; abundance: many; v_gene: TRBV7-6
CDR3aa: CASSPPDDIQYF; CDR3nt: TGCGCCAGCAGCCCCCCTGACGACATTCAGTACTTC; d_gene: .; len: 12; j_gene: TRBJ2-4; abundance: many; v_gene: TRBV5-1
CDR3aa: CASSEPIFHEQFF; CDR3nt: TGTGCCAGCAGTGAGCCTATTTTTCATGAGCAGTTCTTC; d_gene: .; len: 13; j_gene: TRBJ2-1; abundance: .; v_gene: TRBV2
CDR3aa: CASRSGQGTSGRETELYEQYF; CDR3nt: TGTGCCAGCAGAAGCGGACAGGGGACTAGCGGGAGGGAAACGGAGCTCTACGAGCAGTACTTC; d_gene: TRBD2; len: 21; j_gene: TRBJ2-7; abundance: .; v_gene: TRBV7-9
CDR3aa: CASNPGQGYQPQHF; CDR3nt: TGTGCCAGTAACCCGGGACAGGGGTATCAGCCCCAGCATTTT; d_gene: TRBD1; len: 14; j_gene: TRBJ1-5; abundance: .; v_gene: TRBV19
CDR3aa: CASSDRGRTEAFF; CDR3nt: TGTGCCAGCAGTGACAGGGGTCGAACTGAAGCTTTCTTT; d_gene: .; len: 13; j_gene: TRBJ1-1; abundance: .; v_gene: TRBV2
CDR3aa: CSARDYRMDYEQYF; CDR3nt: TGCAGTGCTAGAGATTACAGGATGGACTACGAGCAGTACTTC; d_gene: .; len: 14; j_gene: TRBJ2-7; abundance: .; v_gene: TRBV20-1
CDR3aa: CSASGQGLGYGYTF; CDR3nt: TGCAGTGCTAGCGGACAGGGGCTTGGCTATGGCTACACCTTC; d_gene: TRBD1; len: 14; j_gene: TRBJ1-2; abundance: few; v_gene: TRBV20-1
CDR3aa: CASSPTSGGRETQYF; CDR3nt: TGTGCCAGCAGCCCGACTAGCGGGGGTAGAGAGACCCAGTACTTC; d_gene: TRBD2; len: 15; j_gene: TRBJ2-5; abundance: few; v_gene: TRBV7-2
CDR3aa: CASSGVQGGDEKLFF; CDR3nt: TGTGCCAGCAGCGGTGTACAGGGAGGGGATGAAAAACTGTTTTTT; d_gene: .; len: 15; j_gene: TRBJ1-4; abundance: .; v_gene: TRBV5-6
CDR3aa: CASSYSGSGSDTQYF; CDR3nt: TGTGCCAGCAGTTACTCGGGTAGCGGGAGTGATACGCAGTATTTT; d_gene: TRBD2; len: 15; j_gene: TRBJ2-3; abundance: many; v_gene: TRBV6-2/TRBV6-3
CDR3aa: CASSLDVNTIYF; CDR3nt: TGTGCCAGCAGCTTAGACGTCAACACCATATATTTT; d_gene: .; len: 12; j_gene: TRBJ1-3; abundance: many; v_gene: TRBV7-9
CDR3aa: CASSLREGEQFF; CDR3nt: TGTGCCAGCAGCCTTAGGGAGGGTGAGCAGTTCTTC; d_gene: TRBD2; len: 12; j_gene: TRBJ2-1; abundance: few; v_gene: TRBV12-3/TRBV12-4
CDR3aa: CASSYSNRNTGELFF; CDR3nt: TGTGCCAGCAGTTACTCGAACAGAAACACCGGGGAGCTGTTTTTT; d_gene: .; len: 15; j_gene: TRBJ2-2; abundance: .; v_gene: TRBV6-5
CDR3aa: CASSLAVGGTKVGYTF; CDR3nt: TGTGCCAGCAGTTTAGCGGTTGGGGGAACTAAGGTCGGCTACACCTTC; d_gene: .; len: 16; j_gene: TRBJ1-2; abundance: .; v_gene: TRBV12-3/TRBV12-4
CDR3aa: CASSYRFEGRRTGELFF; CDR3nt: TGTGCCAGCAGTTACCGTTTTGAGGGCCGTCGCACCGGGGAGCTGTTTTTT; d_gene: .; len: 17; j_gene: TRBJ2-2; abundance: .; v_gene: TRBV6-2/TRBV6-3
CDR3aa: CASSPFGMTVISNTGELFF; CDR3nt: TGTGCCAGCTCACCATTTGGGATGACAGTGATATCGAACACCGGGGAGCTGTTTTTT; d_gene: .; len: 19; j_gene: TRBJ2-2; abundance: .; v_gene: TRBV18
CDR3aa: CATSDLGSGENQPQHF; CDR3nt: TGTGCCACCAGTGATTTGGGCTCAGGGGAGAATCAGCCCCAGCATTTT; d_gene: .; len: 16; j_gene: TRBJ1-5; abundance: .; v_gene: TRBV24-1
CDR3aa: CASSQDDGTLGEKLFF; CDR3nt: TGCGCCAGCAGCCAAGATGATGGGACTTTGGGTGAAAAACTGTTTTTT; d_gene: .; len: 16; j_gene: TRBJ1-4; abundance: few; v_gene: TRBV4-1
CDR3aa: CATSRVRPPYNEQFF; CDR3nt: TGTGCCACCAGCAGAGTGCGGCCCCCCTACAATGAGCAGTTCTTC; d_gene: .; len: 15; j_gene: TRBJ2-1; abundance: many; v_gene: TRBV15
CDR3aa: CASSVAGGSTQYF; CDR3nt: TGTGCCAGCAGCGTAGCGGGGGGATCCACGCAGTATTTT; d_gene: TRBD2; len: 13; j_gene: TRBJ2-3; abundance: .; v_gene: TRBV9
CDR3aa: CASSGQGARAGYTF; CDR3nt: TGTGCCAGCAGCGGACAGGGGGCCAGGGCTGGCTACACCTTC; d_gene: TRBD1; len: 14; j_gene: TRBJ1-2; abundance: .; v_gene: TRBV7-8
CDR3aa: CASSTPTGLPYNEQFF; CDR3nt: TGTGCCAGTAGTACCCCTACAGGGCTTCCCTACAATGAGCAGTTCTTC; d_gene: .; len: 16; j_gene: TRBJ2-1; abundance: few; v_gene: TRBV19
CDR3aa: CASSLAYTTGNYGYTF; CDR3nt: TGTGCCAGCAGCTTAGCATATACGACAGGGAACTATGGCTACACCTTC; d_gene: TRBD1; len: 16; j_gene: TRBJ1-2; abundance: .; v_gene: TRBV7-9
CDR3aa: CASSPQGPRYEQYF; CDR3nt: TGTGCCAGCAGTCCTCAGGGTCCCCGCTACGAGCAGTACTTC; d_gene: .; len: 14; j_gene: TRBJ2-7; abundance: .; v_gene: TRBV6-1
CDR3aa: CASEPQAGGGGETQYF; CDR3nt: TGTGCCAGCGAGCCCCAAGCGGGAGGCGGAGGAGAGACCCAGTACTTC; d_gene: TRBD2; len: 16; j_gene: TRBJ2-5; abundance: once; v_gene: TRBV6-2/TRBV6-3
CDR3aa: CASSLSAGVLDTQYF; CDR3nt: TGTGCCAGCAGTTTATCTGCGGGAGTGTTAGATACGCAGTATTTT; d_gene: TRBD2; len: 15; j_gene: TRBJ2-3; abundance: many; v_gene: TRBV27
CDR3aa: CASSPGTVAVSTF; CDR3nt: TGCGCCAGCAGCCCTGGGACAGTGGCTGTAAGCACCTTC; d_gene: TRBD1; len: 13; j_gene: TRBJ1-2; abundance: .; v_gene: TRBV5-1
CDR3aa: CASSQATGADTQYF; CDR3nt: TGCGCCAGCAGCCAGGCGACAGGGGCAGATACGCAGTATTTT; d_gene: TRBD1; len: 14; j_gene: TRBJ2-3; abundance: .; v_gene: TRBV4-1
CDR3aa: CSARGWGQANYEQYF; CDR3nt: TGCAGTGCTAGGGGCTGGGGACAGGCCAACTACGAGCAGTACTTC; d_gene: TRBD1; len: 15; j_gene: TRBJ2-7; abundance: .; v_gene: TRBV20-1
CDR3aa: CASRPGLASGELFF; CDR3nt: TGTGCCAGCAGGCCGGGACTAGCCTCCGGGGAGCTGTTTTTT; d_gene: TRBD2; len: 14; j_gene: TRBJ2-2; abundance: .; v_gene: TRBV6-5
CDR3aa: CASSPRGGGALLNEQYF; CDR3nt: TGTGCCAGCAGCCCGAGAGGTGGGGGCGCGTTATTAAACGAGCAGTACTTC; d_gene: .; len: 17; j_gene: TRBJ2-7; abundance: few; v_gene: TRBV9
CDR3aa: CASSFAEPKTEAFF; CDR3nt: TGTGCCAGCAGCTTTGCAGAGCCTAAGACTGAAGCTTTCTTT; d_gene: .; len: 14; j_gene: TRBJ1-1; abundance: .; v_gene: TRBV7-9